These 4 T cell receptor beta chains were sequenced from one sample in a study of PD-L1 blockade in urothelial cancer. The table came from immunoSEQ multiplex PCR; TCRdb's copy has only in-frame clones and leaves some out. The sample contains around 40,000 clones, roughly 84% of which appear only once. Time point defined: peripheral blood 6 weeks after treatment start. The starting material was PBMCs, obtained around atezolizumab (anti-PD-L1) treatment. The receptors stem from a man aged 65-85 years with urothelial cancer.

The chain is built from TRBV2 and TRBJ2-7; D might be TRBD2 (6 bases). CDR3 size: 12 residues. The V gene lost 8 bases and the J gene lost 2 bases, with 10 bases spanning the gap. In germline, CDR1 is SNHLY, CDR2 FYNNEI. The CDR3 is CASGTVTYEQYF. Here the CDR3 DNA reads TGTGCCAGCGGGACTGTTACCTACGAGCAGTACTTC.

The V call is TRBV25-1, the J call TRBJ2-1; 10 bases match TRBD2. CDR1 is MGHDK and CDR2 is SYGVNS in the germline V gene. This CDR3 is 14 amino acids long. V dropped 8 bases and J dropped 4; count of bases not matched to a gene: 5. The CDR3 sequence is CASGSSGRYNEQFF. The CDR3 bases are TGTGCCAGCGGCTCTAGCGGGAGATACAATGAGCAGTTCTTC.

The chain carries TRBV6-1 and TRBJ2-5; D might be TRBD1 (6 bases). Per the germline V gene, CDR1 is MNHNS and CDR2 is SASEGT. The CDR3 is 14 amino acids. V lost 1 base, J lost 5 bases, and 11 bases lay in between. The CDR3 DNA sequence: TGTGCCAGCAGTGAAGACAGGGCTAGGGAGACCCAGTACTTC. This codes for CASSEDRARETQYF.

This chain connects TRBV6-1 to TRBJ1-3, with TRBD1 identical over 12 bases. Losses at the gene ends were 7 bases for V and 7 bases for J; bases not matched to a gene: 8. The CDR3 is 15 residues long. Germline V gene lookup returns CDR1 MNHNS and CDR2 SASEGT. In nucleotides, the CDR3 is TGTGCCAGCAATCTCGAGGGACAGGGGGCTAACACCATATATTTT. It encodes CASNLEGQGANTIYF.